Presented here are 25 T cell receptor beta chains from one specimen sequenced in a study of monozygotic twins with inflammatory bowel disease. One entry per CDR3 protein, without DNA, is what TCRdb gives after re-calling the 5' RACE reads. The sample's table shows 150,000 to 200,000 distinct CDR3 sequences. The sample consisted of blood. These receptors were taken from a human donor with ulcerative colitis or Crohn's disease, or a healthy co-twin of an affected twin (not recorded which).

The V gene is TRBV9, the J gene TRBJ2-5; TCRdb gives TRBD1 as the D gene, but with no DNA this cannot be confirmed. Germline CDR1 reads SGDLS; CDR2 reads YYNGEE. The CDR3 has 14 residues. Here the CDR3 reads CASSVWTGDETQYF.

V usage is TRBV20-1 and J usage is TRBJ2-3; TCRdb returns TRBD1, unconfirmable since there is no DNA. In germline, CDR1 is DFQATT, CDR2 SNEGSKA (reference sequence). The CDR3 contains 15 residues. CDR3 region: CSAIGQAGAGHTQYF.

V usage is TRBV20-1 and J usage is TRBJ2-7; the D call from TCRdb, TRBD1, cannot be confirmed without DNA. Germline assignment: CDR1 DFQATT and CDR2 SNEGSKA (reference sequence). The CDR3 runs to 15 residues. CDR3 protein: CSARGHRDPTYEQYF.

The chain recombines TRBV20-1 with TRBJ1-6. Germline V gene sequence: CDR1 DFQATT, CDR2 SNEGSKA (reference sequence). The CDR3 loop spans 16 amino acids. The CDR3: CSARGGSRDWISPLHF.

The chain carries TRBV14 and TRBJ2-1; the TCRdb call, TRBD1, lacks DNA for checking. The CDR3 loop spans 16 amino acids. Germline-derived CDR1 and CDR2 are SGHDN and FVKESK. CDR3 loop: CASSRLGTDAYNEQFF.

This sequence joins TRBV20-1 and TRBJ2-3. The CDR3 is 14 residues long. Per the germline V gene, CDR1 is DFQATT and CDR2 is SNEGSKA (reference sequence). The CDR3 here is CSARLAYSTDTQYF.

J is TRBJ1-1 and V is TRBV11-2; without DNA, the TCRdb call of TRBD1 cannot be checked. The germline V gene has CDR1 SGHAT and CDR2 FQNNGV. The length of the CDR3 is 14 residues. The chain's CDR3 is CASSLSGENTEAFF. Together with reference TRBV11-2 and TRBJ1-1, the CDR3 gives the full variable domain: EAGVAQSPRYKIIEKRQSVAFWCNPISGHATLYWYQQILGQGPKLLIQFQNNGVVDDSQLPKDRFSAERLKGVDSTLKIQPAKLEDSAVYLCASSLSGENTEAFFGQGTRLTVV.

CDR3 sequence reads: CSAERLAGYNNEQFF. The J gene is TRBJ2-1, the V gene TRBV20-1; TCRdb proposes TRBD2, but this gene call is untestable without DNA. Germline values: CDR1 DFQATT, CDR2 SNEGSKA (reference sequence). This CDR3 comprises 15 residues.

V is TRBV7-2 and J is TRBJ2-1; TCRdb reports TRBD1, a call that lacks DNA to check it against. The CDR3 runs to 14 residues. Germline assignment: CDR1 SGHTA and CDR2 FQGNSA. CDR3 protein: CASSVSAGGNEQFF.

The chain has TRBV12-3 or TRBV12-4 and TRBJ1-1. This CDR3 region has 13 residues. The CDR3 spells CASHKGMNTEAFF.

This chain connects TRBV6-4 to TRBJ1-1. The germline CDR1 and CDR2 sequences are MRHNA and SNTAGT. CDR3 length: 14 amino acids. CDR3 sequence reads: CASSLTKRNTEAFF.

The CDR3 here is CASSGNRGPLSYEQYF. The V and J genes are TRBV7-9 and TRBJ2-7; there is no DNA to check the TCRdb D call of TRBD1. Germline values: CDR1 SEHNR, CDR2 FQNEAQ (reference sequence). The CDR3 extends over 16 amino acids.

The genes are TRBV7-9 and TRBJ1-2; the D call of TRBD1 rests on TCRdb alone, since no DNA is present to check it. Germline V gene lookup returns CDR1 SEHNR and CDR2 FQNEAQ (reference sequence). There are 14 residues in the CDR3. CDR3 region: CASSLARGVDGYTF.

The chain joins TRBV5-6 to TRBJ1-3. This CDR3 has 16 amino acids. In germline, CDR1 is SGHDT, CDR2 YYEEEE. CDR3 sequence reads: CASSLEGYYSGNTIYF.

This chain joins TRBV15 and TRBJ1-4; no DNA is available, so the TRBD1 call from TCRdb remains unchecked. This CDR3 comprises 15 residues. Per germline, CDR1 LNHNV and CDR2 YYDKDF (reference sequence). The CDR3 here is CATSIPGQLNEKMFF.

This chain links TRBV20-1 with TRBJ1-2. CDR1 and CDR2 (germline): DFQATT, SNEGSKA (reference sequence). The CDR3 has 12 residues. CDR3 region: CSALSNHYGYTF.

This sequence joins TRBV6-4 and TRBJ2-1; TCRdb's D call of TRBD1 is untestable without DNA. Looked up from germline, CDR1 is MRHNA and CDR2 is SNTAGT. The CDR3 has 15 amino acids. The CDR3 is CASRRTGGAEDEQFF.

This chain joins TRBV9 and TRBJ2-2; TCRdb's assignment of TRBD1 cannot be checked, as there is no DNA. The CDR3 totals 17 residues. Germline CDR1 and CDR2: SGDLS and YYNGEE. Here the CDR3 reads CASSVDGPGGNTGELFF.

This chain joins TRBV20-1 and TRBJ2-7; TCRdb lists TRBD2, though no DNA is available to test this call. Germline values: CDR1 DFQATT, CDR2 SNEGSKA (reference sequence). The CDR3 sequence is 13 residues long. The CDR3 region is CSARAGPLYEQYF.

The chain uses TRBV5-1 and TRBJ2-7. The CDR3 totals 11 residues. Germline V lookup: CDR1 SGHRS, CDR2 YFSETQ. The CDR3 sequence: CASSLQNEQYF.

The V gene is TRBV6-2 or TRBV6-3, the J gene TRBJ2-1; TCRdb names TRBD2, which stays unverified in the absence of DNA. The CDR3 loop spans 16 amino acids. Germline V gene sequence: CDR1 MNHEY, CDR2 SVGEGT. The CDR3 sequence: CASSPRSGGGVNEQFF.

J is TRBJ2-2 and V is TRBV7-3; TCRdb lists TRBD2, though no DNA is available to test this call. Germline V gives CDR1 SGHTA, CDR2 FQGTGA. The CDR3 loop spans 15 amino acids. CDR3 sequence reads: CASSSGLADTGELFF. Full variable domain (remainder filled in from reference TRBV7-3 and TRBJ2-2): GAGVSQTPSNKVTEKGKYVELRCDPISGHTALYWYRQSLGQGPEFLIYFQGTGAADDSGLPNDRFFAVRPEGSVSTLKIQRTERGDSAVYLCASSSGLADTGELFFGEGSRLTVL.

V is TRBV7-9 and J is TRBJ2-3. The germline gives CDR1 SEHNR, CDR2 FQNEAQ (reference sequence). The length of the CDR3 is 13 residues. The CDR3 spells CASSFLQLDTQYF. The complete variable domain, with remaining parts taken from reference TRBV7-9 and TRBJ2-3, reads DTGVSQNPRHKITKRGQNVTFRCDPISEHNRLYWYRQTLGQGPEFLTYFQNEAQLEKSRLLSDRFSAERPKGSFSTLEIQRTEQGDSAMYLCASSFLQLDTQYFGPGTRLTVL.

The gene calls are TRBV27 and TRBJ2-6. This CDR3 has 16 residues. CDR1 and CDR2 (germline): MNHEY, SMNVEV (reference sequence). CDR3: CASSSPQGSGANGLTF. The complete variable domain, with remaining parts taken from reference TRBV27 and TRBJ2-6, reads EAQVTQNPRYLITVTGKKLTVTCSQNMNHEYMSWYRQDPGLGLRQIYYSMNVEVTDKGDVPEGYKVSRKEKRNFPLILESPSPNQTSLYFCASSSPQGSGANGLTFGAGSRLTVL.

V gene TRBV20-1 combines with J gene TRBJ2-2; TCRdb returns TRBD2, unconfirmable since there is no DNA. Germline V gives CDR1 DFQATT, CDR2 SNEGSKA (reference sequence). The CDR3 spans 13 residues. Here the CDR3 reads CSASNSQAGELFF.